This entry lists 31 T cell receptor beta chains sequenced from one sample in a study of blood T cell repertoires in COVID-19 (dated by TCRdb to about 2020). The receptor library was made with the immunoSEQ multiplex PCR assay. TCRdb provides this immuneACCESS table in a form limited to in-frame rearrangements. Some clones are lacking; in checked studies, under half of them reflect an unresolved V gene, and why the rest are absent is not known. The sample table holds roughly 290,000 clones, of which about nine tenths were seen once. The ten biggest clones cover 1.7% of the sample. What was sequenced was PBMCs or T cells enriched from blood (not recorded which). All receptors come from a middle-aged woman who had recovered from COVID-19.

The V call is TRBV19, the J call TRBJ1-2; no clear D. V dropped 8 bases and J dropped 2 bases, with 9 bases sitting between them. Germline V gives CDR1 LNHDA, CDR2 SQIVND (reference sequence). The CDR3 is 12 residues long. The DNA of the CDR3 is TGTGCCAGTGGGAGGGTAAACTATGGCTACACCTTC. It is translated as CASGRVNYGYTF.

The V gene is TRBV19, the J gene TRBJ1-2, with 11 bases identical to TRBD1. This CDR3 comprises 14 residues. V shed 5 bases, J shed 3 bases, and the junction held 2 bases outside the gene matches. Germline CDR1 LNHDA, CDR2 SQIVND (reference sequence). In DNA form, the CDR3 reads TGTGCCAGTAGTGGGACAGGGGGACACTATGGCTACACCTTC. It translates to CASSGTGGHYGYTF.

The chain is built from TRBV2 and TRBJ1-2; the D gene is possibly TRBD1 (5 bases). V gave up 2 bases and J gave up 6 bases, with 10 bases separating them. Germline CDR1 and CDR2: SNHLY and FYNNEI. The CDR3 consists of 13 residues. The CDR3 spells CASSERGRDGYTF. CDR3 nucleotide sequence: TGTGCCAGCAGTGAAAGGGGTAGAGATGGCTACACCTTC.

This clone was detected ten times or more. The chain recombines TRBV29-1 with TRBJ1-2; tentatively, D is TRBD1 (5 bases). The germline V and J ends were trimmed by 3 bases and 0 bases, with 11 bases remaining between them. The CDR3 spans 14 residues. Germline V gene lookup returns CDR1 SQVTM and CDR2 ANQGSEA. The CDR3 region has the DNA TGCAGCGTTGAGCGCGACAGACCTAACTATGGCTACACCTTC. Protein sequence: CSVERDRPNYGYTF.

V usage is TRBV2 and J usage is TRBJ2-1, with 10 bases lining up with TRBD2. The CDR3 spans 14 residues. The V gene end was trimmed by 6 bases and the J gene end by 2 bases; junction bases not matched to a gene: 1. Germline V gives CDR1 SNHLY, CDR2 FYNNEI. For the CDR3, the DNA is TGTGCCAGCAGCACTAGCGGGGCCTACAATGAGCAGTTCTTC. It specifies CASSTSGAYNEQFF. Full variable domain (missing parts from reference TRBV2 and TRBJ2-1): EPEVTQTPSHQVTQMGQEVILRCVPISNHLYFYWYRQILGQKVEFLVSFYNNEISEKSEIFDDQFSVERPDGSNFTLKIRSTKLEDSAMYFCASSTSGAYNEQFFGPGTRLTVL.

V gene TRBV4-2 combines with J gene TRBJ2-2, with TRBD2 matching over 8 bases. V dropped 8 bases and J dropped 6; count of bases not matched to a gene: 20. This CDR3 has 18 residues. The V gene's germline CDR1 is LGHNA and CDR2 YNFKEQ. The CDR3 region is CASDGGGAGGPSSGELFF. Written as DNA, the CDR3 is TGTGCCAGCGACGGCGGAGGGGCGGGGGGACCTTCATCCGGGGAGCTGTTTTTT.

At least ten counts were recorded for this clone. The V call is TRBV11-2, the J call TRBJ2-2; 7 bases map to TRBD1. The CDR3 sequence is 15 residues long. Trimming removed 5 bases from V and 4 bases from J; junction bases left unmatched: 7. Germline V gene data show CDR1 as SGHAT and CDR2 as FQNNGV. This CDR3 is CASSTDRVRTGELFF. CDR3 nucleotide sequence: TGTGCCAGCAGCACCGACAGGGTCCGCACCGGGGAGCTGTTTTTT.

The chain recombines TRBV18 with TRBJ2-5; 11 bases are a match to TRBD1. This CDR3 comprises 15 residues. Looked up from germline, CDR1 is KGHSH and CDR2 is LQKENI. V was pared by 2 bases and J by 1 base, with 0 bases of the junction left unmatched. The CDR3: CASSPGQGAQETQYF. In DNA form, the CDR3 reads TGTGCCAGCTCACCAGGACAGGGGGCCCAAGAGACCCAGTACTTC.

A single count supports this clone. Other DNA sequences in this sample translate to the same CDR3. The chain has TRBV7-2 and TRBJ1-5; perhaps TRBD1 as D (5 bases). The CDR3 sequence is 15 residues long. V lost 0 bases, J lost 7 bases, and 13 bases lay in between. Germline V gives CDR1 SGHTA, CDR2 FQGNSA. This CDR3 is CASSLAGGGNQPQHF. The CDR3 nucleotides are TGTGCCAGCAGCTTAGCGGGGGGAGGGAACCAGCCCCAGCATTTT.

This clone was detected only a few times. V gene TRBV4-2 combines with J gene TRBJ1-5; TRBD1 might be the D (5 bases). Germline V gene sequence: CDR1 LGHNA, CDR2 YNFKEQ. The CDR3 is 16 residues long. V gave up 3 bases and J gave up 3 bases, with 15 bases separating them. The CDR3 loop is CASSQALAGHNQPQHF. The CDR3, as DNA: TGTGCCAGCAGCCAGGCCCTGGCAGGGCACAATCAGCCCCAGCATTTT.

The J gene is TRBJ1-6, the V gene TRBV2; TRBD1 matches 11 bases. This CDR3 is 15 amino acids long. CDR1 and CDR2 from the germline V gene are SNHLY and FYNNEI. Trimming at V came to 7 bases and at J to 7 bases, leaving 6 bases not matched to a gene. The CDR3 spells CASKGTGGDNSPLHF. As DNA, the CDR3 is TGTGCCAGCAAGGGGACAGGGGGGGACAATTCACCCCTCCACTTT.

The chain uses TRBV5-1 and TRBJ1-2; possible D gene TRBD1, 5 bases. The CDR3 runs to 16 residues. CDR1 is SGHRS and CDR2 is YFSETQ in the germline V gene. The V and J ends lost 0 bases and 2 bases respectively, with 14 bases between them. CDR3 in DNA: TGCGCCAGCAGCTTGGCTCCGGGCGGGGGAAACTATGGCTACACCTTC. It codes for CASSLAPGGGNYGYTF.

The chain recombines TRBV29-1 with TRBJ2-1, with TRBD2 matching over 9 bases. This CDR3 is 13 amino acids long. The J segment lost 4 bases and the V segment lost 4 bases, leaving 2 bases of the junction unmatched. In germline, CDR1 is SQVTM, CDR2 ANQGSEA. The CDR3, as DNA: TGCAGCGTTGGACTAGCGGATTACAATGAGCAGTTCTTC. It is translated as CSVGLADYNEQFF.

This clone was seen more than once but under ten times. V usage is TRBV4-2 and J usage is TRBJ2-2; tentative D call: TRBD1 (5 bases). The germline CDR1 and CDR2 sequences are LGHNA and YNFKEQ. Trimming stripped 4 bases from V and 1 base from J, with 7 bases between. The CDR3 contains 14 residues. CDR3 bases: TGTGCCAGCAGCCTGGGGCGGAACACCGGGGAGCTGTTTTTT. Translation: CASSLGRNTGELFF.

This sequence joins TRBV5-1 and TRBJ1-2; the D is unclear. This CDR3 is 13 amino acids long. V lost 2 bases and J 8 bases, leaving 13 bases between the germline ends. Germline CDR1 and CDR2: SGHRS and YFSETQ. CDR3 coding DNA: TGCGCCAGCAGCTTTTACCGGGAGGGAGGCTACACCTTC. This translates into CASSFYREGGYTF.

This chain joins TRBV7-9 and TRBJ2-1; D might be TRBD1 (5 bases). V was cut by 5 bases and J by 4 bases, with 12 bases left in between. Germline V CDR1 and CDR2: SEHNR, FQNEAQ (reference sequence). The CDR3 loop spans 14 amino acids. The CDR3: CASSVDQGYNEQFF. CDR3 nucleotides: TGTGCCAGCAGCGTCGATCAGGGATACAATGAGCAGTTCTTC.

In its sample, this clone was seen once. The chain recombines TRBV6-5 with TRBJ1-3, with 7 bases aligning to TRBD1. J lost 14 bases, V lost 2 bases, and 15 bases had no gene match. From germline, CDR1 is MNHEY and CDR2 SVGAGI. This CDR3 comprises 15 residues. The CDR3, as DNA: TGTGCCAGCAGTTACCCACTACCACAGGGGAGCGACCTATATTTT. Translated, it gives CASSYPLPQGSDLYF.

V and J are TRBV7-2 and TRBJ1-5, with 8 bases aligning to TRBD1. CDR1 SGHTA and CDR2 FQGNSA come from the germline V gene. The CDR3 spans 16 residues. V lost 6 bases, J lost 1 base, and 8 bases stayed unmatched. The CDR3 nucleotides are TGTGCCAGCAGTCCAGGGGGCGAATTGAGCAATCAGCCCCAGCATTTT. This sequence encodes CASSPGGELSNQPQHF. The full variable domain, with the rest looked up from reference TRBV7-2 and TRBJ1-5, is GAGVSQSPSNKVTEKGKDVELRCDPISGHTALYWYRQSLGQGLEFLIYFQGNSAPDKSGLPSDRFSAERTGGSVSTLTIQRTQQEDSAVYLCASSPGGELSNQPQHFGDGTRLSIL.

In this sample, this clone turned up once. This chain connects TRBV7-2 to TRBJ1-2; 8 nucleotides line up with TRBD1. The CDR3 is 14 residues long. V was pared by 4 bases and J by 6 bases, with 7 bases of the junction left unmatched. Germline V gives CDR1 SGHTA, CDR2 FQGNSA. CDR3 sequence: CASSSDRGWNGYTF. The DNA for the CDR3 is TGTGCCAGCAGCTCAGACAGGGGTTGGAATGGCTACACCTTC.

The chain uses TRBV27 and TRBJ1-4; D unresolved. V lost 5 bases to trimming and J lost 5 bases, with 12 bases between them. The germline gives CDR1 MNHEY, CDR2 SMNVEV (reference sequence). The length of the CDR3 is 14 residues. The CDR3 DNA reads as TGTGCCAGCAGTAACAGTCCCTGGAATGAAAAACTGTTTTTT. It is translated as CASSNSPWNEKLFF.

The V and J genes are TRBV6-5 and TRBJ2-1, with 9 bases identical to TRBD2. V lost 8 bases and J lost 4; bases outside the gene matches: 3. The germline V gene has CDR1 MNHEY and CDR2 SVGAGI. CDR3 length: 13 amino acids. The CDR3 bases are TGTGCCAGCGCTAGCGGGACTTACAATGAGCAGTTCTTC. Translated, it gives CASASGTYNEQFF.

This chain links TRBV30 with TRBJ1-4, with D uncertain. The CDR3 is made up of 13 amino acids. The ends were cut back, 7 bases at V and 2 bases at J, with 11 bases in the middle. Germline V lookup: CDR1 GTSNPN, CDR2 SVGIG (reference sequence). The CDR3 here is CASHGETNEKLFF. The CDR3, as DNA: TGTGCCTCTCATGGGGAGACTAATGAAAAACTGTTTTTT.

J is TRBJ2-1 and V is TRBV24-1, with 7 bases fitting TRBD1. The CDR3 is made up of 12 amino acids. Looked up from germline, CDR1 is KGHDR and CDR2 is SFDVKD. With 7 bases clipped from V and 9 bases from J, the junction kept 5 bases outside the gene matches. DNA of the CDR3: TGTGCCACCAGCGAGACAGGGCGTGAGCAGTTCTTC. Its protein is CATSETGREQFF.

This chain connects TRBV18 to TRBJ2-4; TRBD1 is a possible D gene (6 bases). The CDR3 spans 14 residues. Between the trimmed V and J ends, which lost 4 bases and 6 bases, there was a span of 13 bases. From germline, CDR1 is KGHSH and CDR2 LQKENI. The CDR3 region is CASSLTAGVNIQYF. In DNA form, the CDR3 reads TGTGCCAGCTCACTTACGGCAGGGGTAAACATTCAGTACTTC.

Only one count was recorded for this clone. Here the CDR3 reads CASRRTGVVHEQYF. As DNA, the CDR3 is TGCGCCAGCAGGAGGACAGGGGTTGTCCACGAGCAGTACTTC. The chain joins TRBV5-1 to TRBJ2-7; TRBD1 agrees at 9 bases. V gave up 5 bases and J gave up 5 bases; unmatched junction bases: 8. From germline, CDR1 is SGHRS and CDR2 YFSETQ. The CDR3 totals 14 residues.

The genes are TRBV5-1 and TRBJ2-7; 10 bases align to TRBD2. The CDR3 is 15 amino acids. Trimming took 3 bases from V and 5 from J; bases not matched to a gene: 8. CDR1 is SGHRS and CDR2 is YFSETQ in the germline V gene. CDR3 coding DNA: TGCGCCAGCAGCTCAAATACCGGGACTAGCGACGAGCAGTACTTC. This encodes CASSSNTGTSDEQYF.

This CDR3 is CASSLAGGQNTEAFF. The CDR3 DNA follows: TGCGCCAGCAGCTTGGCCGGAGGCCAAAACACTGAAGCTTTCTTT. The chain recombines TRBV5-1 with TRBJ1-1; D gene unclear. The CDR3 is 15 residues long. V lost 0 bases and J 2 bases, leaving 11 bases between the germline ends. The germline gives CDR1 SGHRS, CDR2 YFSETQ.

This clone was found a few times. The CDR3 DNA follows: TGCGCCAGCAGCCAGTTCGGGGGGCCGGATGAAAAACTGTTTTTT. It translates to CASSQFGGPDEKLFF. V and J are TRBV5-1 and TRBJ1-4; D is perhaps TRBD1 (6 bases). V dropped 4 bases and J dropped 6 bases, with 16 bases sitting between them. The germline gives CDR1 SGHRS, CDR2 YFSETQ. The CDR3 totals 15 residues.

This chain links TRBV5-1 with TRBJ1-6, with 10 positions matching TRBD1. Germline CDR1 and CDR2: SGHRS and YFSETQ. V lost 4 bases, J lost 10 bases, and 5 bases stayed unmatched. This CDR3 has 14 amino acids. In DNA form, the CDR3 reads TGCGCCAGCAGCCCTGGACAGGGGGACTCACCCCTCCACTTT. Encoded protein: CASSPGQGDSPLHF.

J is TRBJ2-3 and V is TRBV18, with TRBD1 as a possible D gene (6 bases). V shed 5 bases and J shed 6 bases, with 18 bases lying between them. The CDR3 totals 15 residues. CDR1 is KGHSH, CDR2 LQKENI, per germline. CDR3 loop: CASSAGQLSSDTQYF. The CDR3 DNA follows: TGTGCCAGCTCAGCCGGACAGCTGAGCAGTGATACGCAGTATTTT.

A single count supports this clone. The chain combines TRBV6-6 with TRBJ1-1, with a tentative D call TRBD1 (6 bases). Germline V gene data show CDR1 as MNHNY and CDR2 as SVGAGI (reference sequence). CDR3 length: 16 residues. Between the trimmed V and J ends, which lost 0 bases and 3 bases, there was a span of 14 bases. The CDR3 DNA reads TGTGCCAGCAGTTACTCCCGGGGCAGGGGTGACACTGAAGCTTTCTTT. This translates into CASSYSRGRGDTEAFF.